The 5 T cell receptor beta chains in this list originate from one sample, sequenced in a study of T cell changes during pregnancy in multiple sclerosis (dated by TCRdb to the late 2010s). Preparation of the library involved the immunoSEQ multiplex PCR assay. TCRdb carries this immuneACCESS record with in-frame sequences only. Its versions omit some clonotypes, under half of them owing to an unresolved V gene in the studies checked, with the rest unexplained. The sample table contains 65,000 to 95,000 clones; only one count was recorded for over 75% of them. Over 1.5% of the sample comes from the top ten. The source material was peripheral blood, sampled before pregnancy. The receptors were gathered from a female donor with multiple sclerosis, enrolled in a pregnancy study.

V gene TRBV28 combines with J gene TRBJ2-7; 10 bases match TRBD2. Germline CDR1 and CDR2: MDHEN and SYDVKM. Trimming cost V 6 bases and J 5 bases; bases outside gene matches: 13. CDR3 length: 16 amino acids. The CDR3 loop is CASRQKRGGWFHEQYF. CDR3 coding DNA: TGTGCCAGCAGGCAAAAGCGGGGGGGCTGGTTTCACGAGCAGTACTTC.

J is TRBJ1-1 and V is TRBV7-9; tentatively, D is TRBD1 (5 bases). The CDR3 consists of 12 residues. V lost 6 bases and J lost 10, with 15 bases in between. Germline V CDR1 and CDR2: SEHNR, FQNEAQ (reference sequence). DNA of the CDR3: TGTGCCAGCAGTTCCCGAGCCGGGGGAGCTTTCTTT. As protein: CASSSRAGGAFF.

The rearrangement uses TRBV9 and TRBJ2-1; 7 bases are shared with TRBD1. Losses at the gene ends were 4 bases for V and 1 base for J; bases not matched to a gene: 8. This CDR3 is built from 16 residues. In germline, CDR1 is SGDLS, CDR2 YYNGEE. CDR3 in DNA: TGTGCCAGCAGCACAACAGGGGAAGAGTCCTACAATGAGCAGTTCTTC. Its protein is CASSTTGEESYNEQFF.

The chain carries TRBV11-2 and TRBJ1-5; a weak D match, TRBD1 (5 bases). The CDR3 is made up of 12 amino acids. CDR1 and CDR2 (germline): SGHAT, FQNNGV. V lost 2 bases to trimming and J lost 8 bases, with 7 bases between them. In nucleotides, the CDR3 is TGTGCCAGCAGCTTATTAGGGGAGCCCCAGCATTTT. Translated: CASSLLGEPQHF.

This clone was seen a handful of times. The CDR3 nucleotides read TGTGCCAGCTCACCCCGGACAGGTTCCTCCTATGGCTACACCTTC. Protein sequence: CASSPRTGSSYGYTF. This chain links TRBV18 with TRBJ1-2, with 7 bases fitting TRBD1. Per the germline V gene, CDR1 is KGHSH and CDR2 is LQKENI. This CDR3 has 15 residues. The junction had 8 bases not matched to a gene; V was cut back by 3 bases and J by 4 bases.